Sequencing of this T cell receptor beta chain was carried out in a study of immune evolution from preneoplasia to lung adenocarcinoma. The repertoire was sequenced with immunoSEQ multiplex PCR; TCRdb's copy has only in-frame clones and lacks some. The sample carries about 11,000 clones, roughly 90% recorded once. The sample consisted of FFPE invasive lung adenocarcinoma tissue. The clonotype was recovered from a person aged 65-85 years with invasive lung adenocarcinoma.

CDR3 DNA: TGTGCCAGCACCAAACCGGGACAGGGCTACAATGAGCAGTTCTTC. It codes for CASTKPGQGYNEQFF. This chain links TRBV28 with TRBJ2-1; TRBD1 agrees at 9 bases. Germline CDR1 reads MDHEN; CDR2 reads SYDVKM. The junction had 7 bases not matched to a gene; V was cut back by 7 bases and J by 3 bases. The CDR3 is 15 residues long.